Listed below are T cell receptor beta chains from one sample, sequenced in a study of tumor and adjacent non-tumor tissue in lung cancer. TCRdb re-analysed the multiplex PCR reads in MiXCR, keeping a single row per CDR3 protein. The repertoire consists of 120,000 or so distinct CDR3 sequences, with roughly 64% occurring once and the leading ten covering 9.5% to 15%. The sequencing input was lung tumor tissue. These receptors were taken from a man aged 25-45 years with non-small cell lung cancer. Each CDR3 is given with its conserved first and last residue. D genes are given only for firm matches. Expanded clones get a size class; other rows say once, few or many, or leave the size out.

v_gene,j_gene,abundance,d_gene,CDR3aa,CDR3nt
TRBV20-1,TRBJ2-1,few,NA,CSAIGGGRDEQFF,TGCAGTGCTATAGGAGGGGGCCGGGATGAGCAGTTCTTT
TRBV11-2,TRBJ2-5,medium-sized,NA,CATAHLEETQYF,TGTGCCACCGCGCACCTCGAAGAGACCCAGTACTTC
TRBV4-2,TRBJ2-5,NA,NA,CASSRDATETQYF,TGTGCCAGCAGCCGAGACGCGACTGAGACCCAGTACTTC
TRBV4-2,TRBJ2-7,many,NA,CASSQEGVLSSYEQYF,TGTGCCAGCAGCCAAGAAGGGGTTCTGAGCTCCTACGAGCAGTACTTC
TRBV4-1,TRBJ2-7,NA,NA,CASIPLYRTGRVYEQHF,TGCGCCAGCATCCCTTTATACCGGACAGGGAGGGTCTACGAGCAGCACTTC
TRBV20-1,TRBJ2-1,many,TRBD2,CSATQTSGSGEQFF,TGCAGTGCTACCCAGACTAGCGGGAGCGGTGAGCAGTTCTTC
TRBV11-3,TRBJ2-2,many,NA,CASSSGVDTGELFF,TGTGCCAGCAGCTCAGGGGTGGACACCGGGGAGCTGTTTTTT
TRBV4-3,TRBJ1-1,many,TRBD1,CASSQSGQGPLEAFF,TGCGCCAGCAGCCAATCGGGACAGGGGCCCTTAGAAGCTTTCTTT
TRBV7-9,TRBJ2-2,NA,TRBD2,CADSALGTIGMNTGELFF,TGTGCCGACAGCGCACTCGGGACTATCGGGATGAACACCGGGGAGCTGTTTTTT
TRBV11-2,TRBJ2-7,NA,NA,CAGTLGGEQYF,TGTGCCGGCACCCTGGGGGGCGAGCAGTACTTC
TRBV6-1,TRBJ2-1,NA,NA,CASMSRASAAQESYNEQFF,TGTGCCAGCATGAGTAGGGCTAGCGCCGCCCAAGAGAGCTACAATGAGCAGTTCTTC
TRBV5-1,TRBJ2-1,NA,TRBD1,CASSTGTGASYNEQLF,TGCGCCAGCAGCACTGGGACAGGGGCCTCCTACAATGAGCAGTTATTC
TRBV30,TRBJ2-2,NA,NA,CAWSVLGTCNTGELFF,TGTGCCTGGAGTGTACTAGGGACTTGTAACACCGGGGAGCTGTTTTTT
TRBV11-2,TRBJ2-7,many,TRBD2,CASSFVWTSGDYEQYF,TGTGCCAGCAGCTTTGTTTGGACTAGCGGGGATTACGAGCAGTACTTC
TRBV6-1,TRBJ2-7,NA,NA,CASRGDISPFTYEQYF,TGTGCCAGCAGGGGGGACATTTCACCTTTCACCTACGAGCAGTACTTC
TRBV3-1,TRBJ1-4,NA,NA,CASSQVGQGAEKLVF,NA
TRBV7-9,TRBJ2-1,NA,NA,CTSSRTGINEQFF,TGTACCAGCAGCCGAACCGGGATCAATGAGCAGTTCTTC
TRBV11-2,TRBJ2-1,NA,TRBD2,CDNSRGLGGRHNEQFF,TGTGATAACAGCCGCGGGCTGGGGGGGAGACACAATGAGCAGTTCTTC
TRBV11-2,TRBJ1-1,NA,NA,CASSLLWNTEAFF,TGTGCCAGCAGCTTACTGTGGAACACTGAAGCTTTCTTT
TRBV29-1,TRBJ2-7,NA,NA,CRAERGDYEQYF,TGCAGAGCAGAGAGGGGGGACTACGAGCAGTACTTC
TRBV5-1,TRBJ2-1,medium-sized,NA,CASSLGGSYNEQFF,TGCGCCAGCAGCTTAGGGGGCTCCTACAATGAGCAGTTCTTC
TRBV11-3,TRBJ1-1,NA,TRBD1,CASSTGQGDTKAFF,TGTGCCAGCAGCACGGGACAGGGGGACACTAAAGCTTTCTTT
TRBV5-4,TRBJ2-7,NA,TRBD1,CASRTQTGHEQYF,TGTGCCAGCCGGACCCAGACAGGGCACGAGCAGTACTTC
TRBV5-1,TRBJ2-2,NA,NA,CASIYSGSTNNGELFF,TGTGCCAGCATCTACTCGGGGTCCACGAACAACGGGGAGCTGTTTTTT
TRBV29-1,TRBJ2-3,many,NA,CSVEDLGGTDTQYF,TGCAGCGTTGAAGATCTGGGGGGCACAGATACGCAGTATTTT
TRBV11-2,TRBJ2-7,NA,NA,CASSLERARPINEQYF,TGTGCAAGCAGCTTAGAACGGGCACGGCCCATCAACGAGCAGTACTTC
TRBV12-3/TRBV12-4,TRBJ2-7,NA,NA,CASSGWFEQYF,TGTGCCAGCTCGGGCTGGTTCGAGCAGTACTTC
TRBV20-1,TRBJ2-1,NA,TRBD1,CSTPSRTGGGNEQFF,TGCAGTACCCCCTCCAGGACAGGGGGCGGGAATGAGCAGTTCTTC
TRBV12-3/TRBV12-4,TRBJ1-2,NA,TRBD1,CASSWDRAYGYTF,TGTGCCAGCAGTTGGGACAGAGCCTATGGTTACACCTTC
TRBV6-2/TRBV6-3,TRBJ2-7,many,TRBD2,CASSGTSGSYEQYF,TGTGCCAGCAGTGGGACTAGCGGCTCCTACGAGCAGTACTTC
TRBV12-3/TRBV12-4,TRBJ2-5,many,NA,CASSLARPGETQYF,TGTGCCAGCAGTTTAGCGCGGCCCGGTGAGACCCAGTACTTC
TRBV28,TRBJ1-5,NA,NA,CASSLGWGDRNQHHHF,TGTGCCAGCAGTTTGGGGTGGGGAGATCGCAATCAGCACCATCATTTT
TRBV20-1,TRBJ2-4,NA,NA,CSTPEGVGNIQYF,TGCAGTACCCCAGAGGGGGTAGGCAACATTCAGTACTTC
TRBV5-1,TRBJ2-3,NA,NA,CASSQGKVGRADTQYF,TGCGCCAGCAGCCAGGGGAAAGTTGGGCGCGCAGATACGCAGTATTTT
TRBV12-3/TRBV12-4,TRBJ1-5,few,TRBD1,CASSVGQGANQPQHF,TGTGCCAGCAGCGTGGGACAGGGGGCGAATCAGCCCCAGCATTTT
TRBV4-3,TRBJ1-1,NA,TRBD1,CASSPLDRGNTEALF,TGCGCCAGCAGCCCTCTGGACAGGGGTAACACTGAAGCTTTATTT
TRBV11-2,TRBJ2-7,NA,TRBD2,CASSLDPSGSSEQYF,TGTGCCAGCAGCTTAGATCCCAGCGGGAGTAGCGAGCAGTACTTC
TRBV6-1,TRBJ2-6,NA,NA,CASKAPSGANVQTF,TGTGCCAGCAAAGCTCCGTCTGGGGCCAACGTCCAGACTTTC
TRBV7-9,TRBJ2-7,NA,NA,CACSSFPQRKDAYEQYF,TGTGCCTGCAGCTCCTTTCCCCAGCGGAAGGACGCCTACGAGCAGTACTTC
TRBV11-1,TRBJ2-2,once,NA,CASSLDYTGELFF,TGTGCCAGCAGCCTTGACTACACCGGGGAGCTGTTTTTT
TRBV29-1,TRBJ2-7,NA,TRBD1,CSVAAGQASYEQYF,TGCAGCGTTGCCGCGGGACAGGCTTCCTACGAGCAGTACTTC
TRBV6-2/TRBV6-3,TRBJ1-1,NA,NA,CASRITWSAEAFF,TGCGCCAGTAGGATTACGTGGAGCGCGGAAGCTTTCTTT
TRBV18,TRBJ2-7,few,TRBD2,CVSSLPAGGSYEQYF,TGTGTCAGCTCACTCCCAGCGGGGGGCTCCTACGAGCAGTACTTC
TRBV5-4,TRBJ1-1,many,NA,CASSRQGNTEAFF,TGTGCCAGCAGTCGCCAGGGGAACACTGAAGCTTTCTTT
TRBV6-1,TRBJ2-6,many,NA,CASRHKMGKAGANVLTF,TGTGCCAGCAGACACAAGATGGGGAAGGCTGGGGCCAACGTCCTGACTTTC
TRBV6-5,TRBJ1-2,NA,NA,CTSSSGEDYGYTF,TGTACCAGCAGTTCCGGGGAGGACTATGGTTACACCTTC
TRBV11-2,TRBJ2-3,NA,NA,CASSRLGGTDMQYF,TGTGCCAGCAGCCGACTAGGCGGTACAGATATGCAGTATTTT
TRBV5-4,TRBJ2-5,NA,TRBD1,CAISLGFAGGIQETQYF,TGTGCCATCAGCTTGGGGTTCGCAGGGGGCATCCAAGAGACCCAGTACTTC
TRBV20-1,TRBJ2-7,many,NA,CSAQTYDSYEQYF,TGCAGTGCTCAAACCTACGACTCCTACGAGCAGTACTTC
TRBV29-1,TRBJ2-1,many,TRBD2,CSVGLAAYNEQFF,TGCAGCGTGGGACTAGCGGCTTACAATGAGCAGTTCTTC
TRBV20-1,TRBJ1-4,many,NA,CSASGGRREKLFF,TGCAGTGCTAGTGGGGGGCGTCGTGAAAAACTGTTTTTT
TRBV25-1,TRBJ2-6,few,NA,CASEQESGANVLTF,TGTGCTAGCGAACAGGAATCTGGGGCCAACGTCCTGACTTTC
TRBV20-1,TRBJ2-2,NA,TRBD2,CSARVLEPGGNTGELFF,TGCAGTGCTAGAGTGCTGGAGCCGGGGGGGAACACCGGGGAGCTGTTTTTT
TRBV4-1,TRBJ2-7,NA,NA,CASSQEEVVGEQYF,TGCGCCAGCAGCCAAGAGGAGGTAGTGGGCGAGCAGTACTTC
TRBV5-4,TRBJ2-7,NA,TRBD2,CANIQDPSGAVGEQYF,TGTGCCAACATCCAAGATCCTAGCGGGGCGGTCGGGGAGCAGTACTTC
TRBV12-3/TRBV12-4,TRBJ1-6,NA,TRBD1,CASSLGTGSFTLHF,TGTGCCAGCAGTTTAGGGACAGGGTCTTTCACCCTCCACTTT
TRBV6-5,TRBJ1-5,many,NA,CASSSEGYSNQPQHF,TGTGCCAGCAGTTCCGAGGGTTATAGCAATCAGCCCCAGCATTTT
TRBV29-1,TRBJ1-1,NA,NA,CNVESGSGEALF,TGCAACGTTGAATCCGGATCAGGTGAAGCTCTCTTT
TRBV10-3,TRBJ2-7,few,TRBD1,CAITPGTGNYEQYF,TGTGCCATCACCCCCGGGACAGGGAACTACGAGCAGTACTTC
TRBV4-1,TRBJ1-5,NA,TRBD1,CVSSQRADRVGQPQHF,TGCGTCAGCAGCCAACGTGCGGACAGGGTAGGTCAGCCCCAGCATTTT